The 17 T cell receptor beta chains listed next were all sequenced from one sample in a study of cytotoxic CD8 clonotypes in ibrutinib-treated CLL. The data were produced by immunoSEQ multiplex PCR, yet TCRdb's version contains in-frame clones alone and is incomplete. The table lists 200,000 or so clones, more than 75% of them singletons. The sequencing here drew on PBMCs, taken after 12 months of ibrutinib treatment. Every receptor here comes from a human donor with chronic lymphocytic leukemia.

The J gene is TRBJ2-1, the V gene TRBV7-9, with TRBD2 matching 12 bases. The germline V gene encodes CDR1 SEHNR and CDR2 FQNEAQ (reference sequence). The J segment lost 15 bases and the V segment lost 5 bases, leaving 14 bases of the junction unmatched. This CDR3 region has 15 residues. The CDR3 spells CASSPGLAGRQVAFF. CDR3 DNA: TGTGCCAGCAGCCCAGGACTAGCGGGGAGGCAGGTAGCGTTCTTC. Full variable domain (remainder filled in from reference TRBV7-9 and TRBJ2-1): DTGVSQNPRHKITKRGQNVTFRCDPISEHNRLYWYRQTLGQGPEFLTYFQNEAQLEKSRLLSDRFSAERPKGSFSTLEIQRTEQGDSAMYLCASSPGLAGRQVAFFGPGTRLTVL.

Note on this clone: Other DNA sequences of this sample code for an identical CDR3. V gene TRBV4-1 combines with J gene TRBJ2-5; D uncertain. This CDR3 comprises 12 residues. V shed 1 base and J shed 5 bases, with 5 bases lying between them. Germline values: CDR1 MGHRA, CDR2 YSYEKL. The CDR3 spells CASSQVRETQYF. DNA of the CDR3: TGCGCCAGCAGCCAAGTTCGGGAGACCCAGTACTTC.

Here the CDR3 DNA reads TGTGCCAGTAGTACCCATCTAGCGGGAGTCGGCACCGGGGAGCTGTTTTTT. Encoded protein: CASSTHLAGVGTGELFF. The chain is built from TRBV19 and TRBJ2-2; 10 bases are shared with TRBD2. CDR1 LNHDA and CDR2 SQIVND come from the germline V gene (reference sequence). Trimming took 4 bases from V and 4 from J; bases not matched to a gene: 9. The CDR3 contains 17 residues. The whole variable domain, filled in from reference TRBV19 and TRBJ2-2, reads DGGITQSPKYLFRKEGQNVTLSCEQNLNHDAMYWYRQDPGQGLRLIYYSQIVNDFQKGDIAEGYSVSREKKESFPLTVTSAQKNPTAFYLCASSTHLAGVGTGELFFGEGSRLTVL.

About this clone: This sample includes further DNA sequences coding for the same CDR3. The CDR3 bases are TGTGCCAGCAGCGCAAGGACCGGTTCCTACGAGCAGTACTTC. It translates to CASSARTGSYEQYF. This chain connects TRBV9 to TRBJ2-7; D is undetermined. The CDR3 runs 14 residues. CDR1 is SGDLS and CDR2 is YYNGEE in the germline V gene. The V gene lost 3 bases and the J gene lost 1 base, with 11 bases spanning the gap.

The V and J genes are TRBV6-1 and TRBJ2-7; 7 bases are shared with TRBD1. CDR1 is MNHNS and CDR2 is SASEGT in the germline V gene. Losses at the gene ends were 4 bases for V and 2 bases for J; bases not matched to a gene: 2. This CDR3 has 13 amino acids. The CDR3, as DNA: TGTGCCAGCAGTGTGGGACAGACCTACGAGCAGTACTTC. It encodes CASSVGQTYEQYF.

CDR3 region: CASSRTGRGNNEQFF. The DNA for the CDR3 is TGTGCCAGCAGCCGGACAGGGAGGGGAAACAATGAGCAGTTCTTC. The chain uses TRBV5-4 and TRBJ2-1, with D tentatively TRBD1 (8 bases). This CDR3 is built from 15 residues. Deletions cut 4 bases from V and 5 bases from J, with 16 bases between. Germline CDR1 and CDR2: SGHNT and YYREEE (reference sequence).

The CDR3: CASSRAGSNRDTQYF. Written as DNA, the CDR3 is TGTGCCAGCAGCCGCGCGGGGAGCAATCGGGATACGCAGTATTTT. The chain is built from TRBV7-2 and TRBJ2-3, with a possible D match to TRBD2 (6 bases). Trimming took 5 bases from V and 6 from J, leaving 18 bases between them. The CDR3 has 15 amino acids. Germline V gives CDR1 SGHTA, CDR2 FQGNSA.

V and J are TRBV11-1 and TRBJ2-7; 7 positions match TRBD2. The V and J ends lost 5 bases and 0 bases, in that order; junction bases with no gene match: 7. Germline CDR1 reads SGHAT; CDR2 reads FQDESV (reference sequence). The CDR3 runs to 15 residues. The CDR3 nucleotides are TGTGCCAGCAGCCGCCGGGGACTAAGCTCCTACGAGCAGTACTTC. Translation gives CASSRRGLSSYEQYF.

This clone was recorded only once. The chain links TRBV5-6 to TRBJ2-3, with 10 bases aligning to TRBD2. The CDR3 is made up of 15 amino acids. CDR1 SGHDT and CDR2 YYEEEE come from the germline V gene. J gave up 4 bases and V 4 bases, and 6 bases lay outside the gene matches. CDR3 coding DNA: TGTGCCAGCAGCAGAAGCGGGGGGGCATCAGATACGCAGTATTTT. Amino acid sequence: CASSRSGGASDTQYF.

A remark on this clone: The sample holds other DNA sequences that translate to the same CDR3. This sequence joins TRBV18 and TRBJ2-5; D is unresolved. The CDR3 extends over 14 amino acids. Germline loops: CDR1 KGHSH, CDR2 LQKENI. V lost 0 bases and J lost 5, with 10 bases in between. CDR3 sequence: CASSPPGPWETQYF. CDR3 nucleotides: TGTGCCAGCTCACCACCTGGGCCGTGGGAGACCCAGTACTTC.

This clone was seen a single time. This chain connects TRBV29-1 to TRBJ2-4; 7 bases fit TRBD2. Germline loops: CDR1 SQVTM, CDR2 ANQGSEA. Losses at the gene ends were 7 bases for V and 9 bases for J; bases not matched to a gene: 15. The length of the CDR3 is 14 residues. CDR3 DNA sequence: TGCAGCGCTACTAGCGACCCAGGGCTTAGCATTCAGTACTTC. This sequence encodes CSATSDPGLSIQYF.

This rearrangement joins TRBV5-1 to TRBJ1-2, with 7 bases identical to TRBD1. The germline V gene has CDR1 SGHRS and CDR2 YFSETQ. V shed 5 bases and J 1 base; nucleotides not matched to a gene: 8. This CDR3 has 15 amino acids. The CDR3 is CASRPGTANNYGYTF. CDR3 DNA sequence: TGCGCCAGCAGACCTGGGACAGCAAATAACTATGGCTACACCTTC.

Remarks on this clone: Distinct nucleotide sequences in the sample also encode this CDR3. The J gene is TRBJ2-7, the V gene TRBV5-1; possible D gene TRBD2, 6 bases. CDR1 is SGHRS, CDR2 YFSETQ, per germline. This CDR3 spans 16 amino acids. V lost 0 bases and J lost 3, with 16 bases in between. DNA of the CDR3: TGCGCCAGCAGCTTGGCCGGCGGGACGGGGTACTACGAGCAGTACTTC. Translating it yields CASSLAGGTGYYEQYF.

The J gene is TRBJ2-5, the V gene TRBV5-4; 7 nucleotides line up with TRBD2. The CDR3 spans 12 residues. Germline V lookup: CDR1 SGHNT, CDR2 YYREEE (reference sequence). Trimming removed 9 bases from V and 5 bases from J; junction bases left unmatched: 7. CDR3 protein: CATGLGGETQYF. The CDR3 nucleotides read TGTGCCACCGGACTAGGTGGCGAGACCCAGTACTTC.

The chain is built from TRBV7-9 and TRBJ2-5; TRBD1 matches 7 bases. Trimming took 5 bases from V and 9 from J; bases not matched to a gene: 9. The CDR3 runs to 13 residues. Per the germline V gene, CDR1 is SEHNR and CDR2 is FQNEAQ (reference sequence). In DNA form, the CDR3 reads TGTGCCAGCAGCCCTCTCGGACAGGCGGCCCAGTACTTC. Amino acids: CASSPLGQAAQYF. Together with reference TRBV7-9 and TRBJ2-5, the CDR3 gives the full variable domain: DTGVSQNPRHKITKRGQNVTFRCDPISEHNRLYWYRQTLGQGPEFLTYFQNEAQLEKSRLLSDRFSAERPKGSFSTLEIQRTEQGDSAMYLCASSPLGQAAQYFGPGTRLLVL.

The chain is built from TRBV5-1 and TRBJ2-5; 10 positions agree with TRBD1. The J call may be incorrect, as the DNA end agrees better with TRBJ2-7. Per germline, CDR1 SGHRS and CDR2 YFSETQ. The CDR3 has 14 amino acids. CDR3 sequence: CASSRDRGPYEQYF. DNA for the CDR3: TGCGCCAGCAGCAGGGACAGGGGCCCCTACGAGCAGTACTTC.

This sequence joins TRBV2 and TRBJ2-5; 7 nucleotides align to TRBD1. Per germline, CDR1 SNHLY and CDR2 FYNNEI. The junction had 10 bases not matched to a gene; V was cut back by 0 bases and J by 3 bases. CDR3 length equals 17 residues. CDR3 nucleotide sequence: TGTGCCAGCAGTGAAGCGACAGGGTTTGTGGTAAAAGAGACCCAGTACTTC. It translates to CASSEATGFVVKETQYF. Full variable domain (remainder filled in from reference TRBV2 and TRBJ2-5): EPEVTQTPSHQVTQMGQEVILRCVPISNHLYFYWYRQILGQKVEFLVSFYNNEISEKSEIFDDQFSVERPDGSNFTLKIRSTKLEDSAMYFCASSEATGFVVKETQYFGPGTRLLVL.